A single sample gave rise to the 18 T cell receptor beta chains below, sequenced in a study of a mutant IDH1 vaccine in newly diagnosed glioma. Their antigens remain unidentified. Here immunoSEQ multiplex PCR was the method, and the copy in TCRdb shows in-frame clones only, minus some. The profile shows about 56,000 clones, about 89% of them singletons. Specified time point: week 23, last vaccination. In the vaccine, a single dose held 300 ug of the mutant IDH1 20-mer peptide, along with topical imiquimod. Sequenced material: PBMCs, taken from a glioma patient whose treatment included an IDH1 peptide vaccine. The receptors were sampled from a man in his forties with glioma.

This clone was counted a few times. This chain joins TRBV18 and TRBJ1-1; TRBD1 is a possible D gene (5 bases). The CDR3 runs to 20 residues. Germline values: CDR1 KGHSH, CDR2 LQKENI. The V gene lost 5 bases and the J gene lost 0 bases, with 28 bases spanning the gap. CDR3: CASSITRQARDAGLNTEAFF. In DNA form, the CDR3 reads TGTGCCAGCTCAATAACGCGCCAAGCCCGGGACGCTGGCTTGAACACTGAAGCTTTCTTT.

The chain has TRBV7-9 and TRBJ1-2, with TRBD1 as a possible D gene (6 bases). CDR1 and CDR2 (germline): SEHNR, FQNEAQ (reference sequence). CDR3 size: 15 residues. V was shortened by 1 base and J by 9 bases, with 18 bases between the two germline ends. The CDR3 coding sequence is TGTGCCAGCAGCTTAGGAGTTTCAGGGGTCTTTCGCTACACCTTC. Translation gives CASSLGVSGVFRYTF.

The CDR3 here is CASSSTGDSYNEQFF. The CDR3 nucleotides are TGTGCCAGCAGCTCTACAGGGGACTCCTACAATGAGCAGTTCTTC. This chain connects TRBV7-2 to TRBJ2-1; 7 bases are shared with TRBD1. V was pared by 4 bases and J by 0 bases, with 3 bases of the junction left unmatched. The CDR3 is 15 amino acids. The germline V gene encodes CDR1 SGHTA and CDR2 FQGNSA.

The chain employs TRBV5-6 and TRBJ2-7, with D unresolved. The V gene's germline CDR1 is SGHDT and CDR2 YYEEEE. The CDR3 length is 12 residues. Trimming cost V 4 bases and J 4 bases, with 9 bases left between them. CDR3 region: CASSIDKYEQYF. CDR3 in DNA: TGTGCCAGCAGCATAGACAAGTACGAGCAGTACTTC.

V is TRBV7-9 and J is TRBJ1-4; 7 positions agree with TRBD1. V trimming: 4 bases; J trimming: 8 bases; junction bases outside the gene matches: 7. The CDR3 loop spans 14 amino acids. Germline V gene lookup returns CDR1 SEHNR and CDR2 FQNEAQ (reference sequence). CDR3 sequence: CASSSGGGREKLFF. The CDR3 DNA is TGTGCCAGCAGCTCAGGGGGGGGTCGGGAAAAACTGTTTTTT.

In this sample, this clone turned up once. The chain has TRBV7-2 and TRBJ2-5; the match to TRBD2 covers 8 bases. Germline-derived CDR1 and CDR2 are SGHTA and FQGNSA. The CDR3 runs to 14 residues. Losses at the gene ends were 5 bases for V and 4 bases for J; bases not matched to a gene: 6. The chain's CDR3 is CASSTSGLIETQYF. CDR3 coding DNA: TGTGCCAGCAGCACTAGCGGACTTATAGAGACCCAGTACTTC.

The chain employs TRBV28 and TRBJ2-7; 8 nucleotides match TRBD1. Germline values: CDR1 MDHEN, CDR2 SYDVKM. Trimming removed 5 bases from V and 3 bases from J; junction bases left unmatched: 3. This CDR3 has 13 residues. CDR3 sequence: CASSNGQGYEQYF. CDR3 in DNA: TGTGCCAGCAGTAACGGACAGGGCTACGAGCAGTACTTC.

This clone turned up a few times. The chain has TRBV27 and TRBJ2-7; possible D gene TRBD1, 5 bases. The CDR3 sequence is 12 residues long. Trimming left V 0 bases short and J 7 bases short, with 7 bases between. Germline V gene data show CDR1 as MNHEY and CDR2 as SMNVEV (reference sequence). Written as DNA, the CDR3 is TGTGCCAGCAGTTTATCGGGGCGAGAGCAGTACTTC. Its translation is CASSLSGREQYF.

The CDR3 loop is CASSPGPQETQYF. The CDR3 DNA reads as TGTGCCAGCAGCCCGGGCCCCCAAGAGACCCAGTACTTC. The V call is TRBV4-2, the J call TRBJ2-5; D call uncertain. Germline CDR1 is LGHNA and CDR2 is YNFKEQ. There are 13 residues in the CDR3. Trimming removed 4 bases from V and 1 base from J, with 7 bases in between.

This rearrangement joins TRBV6-6 to TRBJ2-1; the match to TRBD2 covers 12 bases. V was pared by 6 bases and J by 4 bases, with 1 base of the junction left unmatched. Germline V gene sequence: CDR1 MNHNY, CDR2 SVGAGI (reference sequence). The length of the CDR3 is 14 residues. In DNA form, the CDR3 reads TGTGCCAGCAGCGGACTAGCGGGGTACAATGAGCAGTTCTTC. Translated: CASSGLAGYNEQFF.

This clone was seen a single time. The chain carries TRBV18 and TRBJ1-5; D is unclear. The ends were cut back, 3 bases at V and 0 bases at J, with 6 bases in the middle. Germline CDR1 KGHSH, CDR2 LQKENI. The CDR3 length is 14 residues. CDR3 sequence reads: CASSPQNSNQPQHF. CDR3 coding DNA: TGTGCCAGCTCACCCCAGAATAGCAATCAGCCCCAGCATTTT.

The chain joins TRBV25-1 to TRBJ1-1; the match to TRBD1 covers 7 bases. V lost 6 bases to trimming and J lost 3 bases; unmatched junction nucleotides: 4. Germline CDR1 reads MGHDK; CDR2 reads SYGVNS. This CDR3 spans 13 amino acids. The CDR3 reads CASSEQGYTEAFF. The CDR3 nucleotides are TGTGCCAGCAGCGAACAGGGGTACACTGAAGCTTTCTTT.

The V gene is TRBV7-2, the J gene TRBJ2-7, with 9 bases that match TRBD1. V lost 4 bases to trimming and J lost 3 bases; unmatched junction nucleotides: 4. Looked up from germline, CDR1 is SGHTA and CDR2 is FQGNSA. CDR3 length equals 14 residues. The CDR3 spells CASSSGTGFYEQYF. CDR3 sequence (DNA): TGTGCCAGCAGCTCCGGGACAGGGTTCTACGAGCAGTACTTC.

The chain uses TRBV5-1 and TRBJ1-1; unclear D gene. The V and J ends lost 0 bases and 0 bases respectively, with 3 bases between them. Germline CDR1 is SGHRS and CDR2 is YFSETQ. The CDR3 sequence is 13 residues long. CDR3 amino acids: CASSLGMNTEAFF. The CDR3 DNA sequence: TGCGCCAGCAGCTTGGGGATGAACACTGAAGCTTTCTTT. The full variable domain, in which reference TRBV5-1 and TRBJ1-1 provide the parts outside the CDR3, is KAGVTQTPRYLIKTRGQQVTLSCSPISGHRSVSWYQQTPGQGLQFLFEYFSETQRNKGNFPGRFSGRQFSNSRSEMNVSTLELGDSALYLCASSLGMNTEAFFGQGTRLTVV.

The V call is TRBV5-6, the J call TRBJ2-5; 10 bases line up with TRBD2. V dropped 2 bases and J dropped 7; count of bases not matched to a gene: 8. The germline gives CDR1 SGHDT, CDR2 YYEEEE. This CDR3 spans 15 amino acids. The CDR3 region has the DNA TGTGCCAGCAGCTTCTTTCTAGCGGGAGTGGTGACCCAGTACTTC. Translation: CASSFFLAGVVTQYF.

V usage is TRBV7-2 and J usage is TRBJ2-1; 7 nucleotides match TRBD2. In germline, CDR1 is SGHTA, CDR2 FQGNSA. V shed 1 base, J shed 6 bases, and the junction held 9 bases outside the gene matches. The CDR3 sequence is 16 residues long. CDR3 sequence reads: CASSLVLGGPPNEQFF. The CDR3 DNA reads TGTGCCAGCAGCTTAGTTTTGGGAGGGCCCCCCAATGAGCAGTTCTTC.

V gene TRBV5-1 combines with J gene TRBJ2-1, with TRBD2 identical over 8 bases. Germline CDR1 is SGHRS and CDR2 is YFSETQ. There are 13 residues in the CDR3. V trimming: 7 bases; J trimming: 6 bases; junction bases outside the gene matches: 6. The CDR3, as DNA: TGCGCCAGCCGGACTAGCTTGGGCAATGAGCAGTTCTTC. Its protein product is CASRTSLGNEQFF. The complete variable domain, with remaining parts taken from reference TRBV5-1 and TRBJ2-1, reads KAGVTQTPRYLIKTRGQQVTLSCSPISGHRSVSWYQQTPGQGLQFLFEYFSETQRNKGNFPGRFSGRQFSNSRSEMNVSTLELGDSALYLCASRTSLGNEQFFGPGTRLTVL.

This clone is a singleton in its sample. This sequence joins TRBV18 and TRBJ1-1; 8 nucleotides line up with TRBD1. From germline, CDR1 is KGHSH and CDR2 LQKENI. V lost 2 bases and J lost 5; bases outside the gene matches: 7. The CDR3 runs 15 residues. The CDR3 DNA is TGTGCCAGCTCACCAGCACGCAACAGGGGGACTGAAGCTTTCTTT. This encodes CASSPARNRGTEAFF.